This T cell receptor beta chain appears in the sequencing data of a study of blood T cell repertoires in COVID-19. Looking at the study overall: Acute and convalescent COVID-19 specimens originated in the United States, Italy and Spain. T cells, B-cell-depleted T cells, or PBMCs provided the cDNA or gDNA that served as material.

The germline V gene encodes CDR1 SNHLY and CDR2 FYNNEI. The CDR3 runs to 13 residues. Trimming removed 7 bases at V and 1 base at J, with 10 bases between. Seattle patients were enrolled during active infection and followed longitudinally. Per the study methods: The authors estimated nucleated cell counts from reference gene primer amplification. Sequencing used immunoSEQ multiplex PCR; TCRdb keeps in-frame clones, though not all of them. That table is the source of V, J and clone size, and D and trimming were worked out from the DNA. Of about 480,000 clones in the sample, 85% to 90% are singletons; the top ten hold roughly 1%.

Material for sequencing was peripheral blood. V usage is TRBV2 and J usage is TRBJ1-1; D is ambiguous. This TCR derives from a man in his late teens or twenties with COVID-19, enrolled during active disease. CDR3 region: CASTYEGNTEAFF. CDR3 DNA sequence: TGTGCCAGCACCTATGAGGGGAACACTGAAGCTTTCTTT.